This TCR beta chain was recovered during a study of T-cell reconstitution after alpha-beta-depleted transplantation in children (TCRdb year 2016). General notes on the study: The study quantitatively tracked T-cell immune reconstitution after TCRalphabeta/CD19-depleted allogeneic hematopoietic cell transplantation in children using TCR repertoire profiling.

This clonotype turned up a few times. Its specific antigen is unknown. Base quality data are lacking; no much larger clone is found one base away. Library construction relied on PCR. This sample was sequenced with an Illumina HiSeq 2500. TCR libraries were prepared with molecular barcoding, using unique molecular identifiers to normalize TCRbeta repertoire quantification. Using fastp trimming at Q25 and MiXCR clonotype assembly, TCRdb reanalyzed the public sequencing data and kept in-frame beta chains. Each record represents a unique CDR3 protein, reported with the most common genes and DNA among its rows. The sample table contains about 270,000 distinct CDR3 sequences; only one count was recorded for 9.9% of them. Of the sample, around 10% falls within the top ten clones. The clonotype was recovered from a human donor who donated a stem cell graft to a child with SCID. This sample comprised PBMCs from the stem cell graft donor, obtained from the stem cell graft.

The nucleotide sequence reads TGCGCCAGCAGCCAAGATTCCGGGATGAACACTGAAGCTTTCTTT. Its translation is CASSQDSGMNTEAFF. Recombination joined TRBV4-1 with TRBJ1-1; no confident D gene assignment can be made. V sheds 0 bases and J sheds 0 bases, leaving 8 bases between their ends. From the germline V gene, CDR1 is MGHRA and CDR2 is YSYEKL. There are 15 amino acids in the CDR3, from cysteine to phenylalanine inclusive. Only the CDR3 portion is preserved as DNA: 45 bases, with reading frame beginning at the first base.